Below, 28 T cell receptor beta chains from the same sample are listed, as sequenced in a study of blood T cell repertoires in COVID-19. Sequencing used immunoSEQ multiplex PCR; TCRdb keeps in-frame clones, though not all of them. Of almost 300,000 clones in the sample, just under 90% were seen once. Sequencing was performed on peripheral blood. The receptors were gathered from a woman between 25 and 40 years old with COVID-19, enrolled during active disease.

The genes are TRBV6-6 and TRBJ2-2; 7 bases fit TRBD1. With 0 bases clipped from V and 7 bases from J, the junction kept 5 bases outside the gene matches. CDR3 length: 15 amino acids. The germline V gene encodes CDR1 MNHNY and CDR2 SVGAGI (reference sequence). The chain's CDR3 is CASSYSEGAGGELFF. Written as DNA, the CDR3 is TGTGCCAGCAGTTACTCTGAGGGGGCCGGCGGGGAGCTGTTTTTT.

V and J are TRBV28 and TRBJ1-3; TRBD1 matches 9 bases. CDR3 size: 14 residues. V lost 5 bases, J lost 9 bases, and 8 bases stayed unmatched. Germline loops: CDR1 MDHEN, CDR2 SYDVKM. The CDR3 reads CASSRQGDLGTIYF. The CDR3 region has the DNA TGTGCCAGCAGTCGACAGGGGGACTTAGGCACCATATATTTT.

The chain uses TRBV24-1 and TRBJ2-3, with 8 bases aligning to TRBD2. CDR3 length: 14 residues. Looked up from germline, CDR1 is KGHDR and CDR2 is SFDVKD. V lost 5 bases and J lost 4; bases outside the gene matches: 4. CDR3 sequence: CATSGGGRSDTQYF. CDR3 nucleotide sequence: TGTGCCACCAGTGGCGGGGGGCGATCAGATACGCAGTATTTT.

The chain uses TRBV6-5 and TRBJ1-2, with D possibly matching TRBD1 (6 bases). This CDR3 comprises 13 residues. Germline V gives CDR1 MNHEY, CDR2 SVGAGI. V was cut by 7 bases and J by 4 bases, with 13 bases left in between. The CDR3 spells CASNPRGSYGYTF. The CDR3 region has the DNA TGTGCCAGCAACCCCAGGGGTAGCTATGGCTACACCTTC.

This clone was seen only once. The genes are TRBV5-1 and TRBJ2-2; 7 bases line up with TRBD1. Germline V lookup: CDR1 SGHRS, CDR2 YFSETQ. The CDR3 runs 14 residues. The ends lost 5 bases at V and 7 bases at J; junction bases unmatched: 8. The CDR3: CASSTGTVVGELFF. The CDR3 DNA follows: TGCGCCAGCAGTACCGGGACAGTGGTCGGGGAGCTGTTTTTT.

This clone was detected once. The J gene is TRBJ1-1, the V gene TRBV5-5; D uncertain. CDR1 is SGHKS and CDR2 is YYEKEE in the germline V gene (reference sequence). This CDR3 spans 14 amino acids. The V end was cut by 4 bases, the J end by 3 bases, with 13 bases between. This chain's CDR3 is CASSLRAGYTEAFF. The DNA for the CDR3 is TGTGCCAGCAGCCTGAGAGCGGGCTACACTGAAGCTTTCTTT.

The chain employs TRBV19 and TRBJ2-1; 9 nucleotides agree with TRBD2. This CDR3 is 17 amino acids long. V gave up 8 bases and J gave up 5 bases; unmatched junction bases: 16. The V gene's germline CDR1 is LNHDA and CDR2 SQIVND (reference sequence). CDR3 region: CASYGTAGGWRDNEQFF. The CDR3 nucleotides read TGTGCCAGTTACGGGACAGCGGGGGGATGGCGGGACAATGAGCAGTTCTTC.

The gene calls are TRBV6-5 and TRBJ1-2, with D possibly being TRBD1 (5 bases). Trimming cost V 8 bases and J 6 bases, with 16 bases left between them. The germline gives CDR1 MNHEY, CDR2 SVGAGI. The CDR3 spans 13 residues. In DNA, the CDR3 is TGTGCCAGCGAGGTGGAGGGGCAGCATGGCTACACCTTC. It encodes CASEVEGQHGYTF.

The chain carries TRBV12-3 or TRBV12-4 and TRBJ2-1; D might be TRBD2 (6 bases). This CDR3 has 13 amino acids. V lost 5 bases and J 8 bases, leaving 13 bases between the germline ends. The CDR3 loop is CASSIGGGDEQFF. The CDR3 nucleotides read TGTGCCAGCAGTATCGGGGGTGGCGATGAGCAGTTCTTC.

The genes are TRBV4-1 and TRBJ2-2; 8 nucleotides match TRBD2. The CDR3 contains 17 residues. Germline CDR1 MGHRA, CDR2 YSYEKL. V was pared by 6 bases and J by 4 bases, with 13 bases of the junction left unmatched. The CDR3 loop is CASSLETGGAGTGELFF. In nucleotides, the CDR3 is TGCGCCAGCAGTCTAGAGACCGGGGGGGCGGGCACCGGGGAGCTGTTTTTT.

This rearrangement joins TRBV13 to TRBJ2-3, with 9 bases lining up with TRBD2. Trimming at V came to 3 bases and at J to 8 bases, leaving 15 bases not matched to a gene. Per germline, CDR1 PRHDT and CDR2 FYEKMQ (reference sequence). The CDR3 length is 17 residues. The CDR3 nucleotides are TGTGCCAGCAGCTTCGATAGCGGGGGTCGAGCGGGCGTTACGCAGTATTTT. Amino acid sequence: CASSFDSGGRAGVTQYF.

This clone has a single count. The chain is built from TRBV5-1 and TRBJ1-2, with D tentatively TRBD1 (5 bases). Germline V gives CDR1 SGHRS, CDR2 YFSETQ. Trimming took off 4 bases at V and 0 bases at J, with 13 bases between the two ends. This CDR3 region has 15 residues. The CDR3 DNA follows: TGCGCCAGCAGCCCCGCTGGGGGGACTAACTATGGCTACACCTTC. Translation gives CASSPAGGTNYGYTF.

This sequence joins TRBV10-2 and TRBJ1-4, with TRBD1 identical over 8 bases. Germline assignment: CDR1 WSHSY and CDR2 SAAADI. The CDR3 is 12 amino acids. Unmatched junction bases numbered 2, after V lost 6 bases and J lost 8 bases. DNA of the CDR3: TGCGCCAGCAGGCCAGGGGGCGAAAAACTGTTTTTT. Its protein product is CASRPGGEKLFF.

The V and J genes are TRBV27 and TRBJ1-1; 9 bases are shared with TRBD1. In germline, CDR1 is MNHEY, CDR2 SMNVEV (reference sequence). Unmatched junction bases numbered 5, after V lost 4 bases and J lost 5 bases. The CDR3 consists of 14 residues. As DNA, the CDR3 is TGTGCCAGCAGTTGGGGACAGGGAGGTACTGAAGCTTTCTTT. Protein: CASSWGQGGTEAFF.

The chain couples TRBV29-1 to TRBJ1-2, with 11 bases matching TRBD1. CDR3 size: 13 residues. The V and J ends lost 4 bases and 8 bases, in that order; junction bases with no gene match: 6. Germline-derived CDR1 and CDR2 are SQVTM and ANQGSEA. The chain's CDR3 is CSVGRTGGEGYTF. The CDR3, as DNA: TGCAGCGTTGGGCGGACAGGGGGCGAAGGCTACACCTTC.

V and J are TRBV27 and TRBJ1-6; D gene unclear. This CDR3 has 14 amino acids. The germline V gene encodes CDR1 MNHEY and CDR2 SMNVEV (reference sequence). V dropped 3 bases and J dropped 6 bases, with 9 bases sitting between them. In nucleotides, the CDR3 is TGTGCCAGCAGTTTCGACGGGATTAATTCACCCCTCCACTTT. Translated, it gives CASSFDGINSPLHF.

V gene TRBV28 combines with J gene TRBJ2-7, with D tentatively TRBD2 (5 bases). Trimming took 5 bases from V and 5 from J, leaving 16 bases between them. Germline V gene lookup returns CDR1 MDHEN and CDR2 SYDVKM. The CDR3 loop spans 14 amino acids. CDR3 region: CASSPQGNGNEQYF. CDR3 nucleotide sequence: TGTGCCAGCAGTCCTCAAGGGAACGGGAACGAGCAGTACTTC.

This chain connects TRBV28 to TRBJ2-1, with 7 bases lining up with TRBD1. Looked up from germline, CDR1 is MDHEN and CDR2 is SYDVKM. The CDR3 consists of 15 residues. Losses at the gene ends were 5 bases for V and 2 bases for J; bases not matched to a gene: 6. CDR3 loop: CASSTGTDTYNEQFF. CDR3 coding DNA: TGTGCCAGCAGTACCGGGACAGATACCTACAATGAGCAGTTCTTC.

CDR3 nucleotide sequence: TGTGCCAGCAGCCAAGACGGCTGGAGGGGGCAGGGTAGGTCCTACGAGCAGTACTTC. Protein sequence: CASSQDGWRGQGRSYEQYF. The V and J genes are TRBV3-1 (or the pseudogene TRBV3-2) and TRBJ2-7; D perhaps matches TRBD1 (7 bases). Germline-derived CDR1 and CDR2 are LGHDT and YNNKEL (reference sequence). V was pared by 0 bases and J by 1 base, with 22 bases between. CDR3 length equals 19 residues.

The genes are TRBV5-8 and TRBJ1-2, with D unclear. Germline assignment: CDR1 SGHTS and CDR2 YDEGEE. There are 16 residues in the CDR3. V was pared by 3 bases and J by 7 bases, with 22 bases between. CDR3 sequence reads: CASSSLNPRKSSGYTF. The DNA for the CDR3 is TGTGCCAGCAGCTCCCTTAACCCCAGGAAGTCATCTGGCTACACCTTC. Together with reference TRBV5-8 and TRBJ1-2, the CDR3 gives the full variable domain: EAGVTQSPTHLIKTRGQQATLRCSPISGHTSVYWYQQALGLGLQFLLWYDEGEERNRGNFPPRFSGRQFPNYSSELNVNALELEDSALYLCASSSLNPRKSSGYTFGSGTRLTVV.

The chain recombines TRBV14 with TRBJ1-2, with D maybe TRBD1 (6 bases). The CDR3 is 14 residues long. Trimming removed 5 bases at V and 4 bases at J, with 14 bases between. From germline, CDR1 is SGHDN and CDR2 FVKESK. The CDR3 region has the DNA TGTGCCAGCAGCTCGGGCACAGGGATCTATGGCTACACCTTC. The encoded protein is CASSSGTGIYGYTF.

The chain joins TRBV28 to TRBJ2-3; 12 bases line up with TRBD1. Per the germline V gene, CDR1 is MDHEN and CDR2 is SYDVKM. The CDR3 has 19 residues. V lost 3 bases to trimming and J lost 3 bases; unmatched junction nucleotides: 13. The CDR3 coding sequence is TGTGCCAGCAGTTTGGGGGACAGGGGGCTCTTGGATCGGACAGATACGCAGTATTTT. Amino acid sequence: CASSLGDRGLLDRTDTQYF.

This clone occurred once. The chain joins TRBV18 to TRBJ2-2, with TRBD2 matching 11 bases. CDR1 and CDR2 from the germline V gene are KGHSH and LQKENI. The ends lost 5 bases at V and 2 bases at J; junction bases unmatched: 7. The CDR3 consists of 17 residues. CDR3 region: CASSSIGLAGNTGELFF. CDR3 sequence (DNA): TGTGCCAGCTCATCAATCGGACTAGCGGGTAACACCGGGGAGCTGTTTTTT.

V gene TRBV7-8 combines with J gene TRBJ2-1, with 8 bases identical to TRBD1. The V gene end was trimmed by 4 bases and the J gene end by 8 bases; junction bases not matched to a gene: 7. Germline V lookup: CDR1 SGHVS, CDR2 FQNEAQ. The CDR3 has 14 amino acids. This CDR3 reads CASSSQGEAYEQFF. CDR3 coding DNA: TGTGCCAGCAGCTCACAGGGGGAGGCGTATGAGCAGTTCTTC.

The CDR3 loop reads CASSLDRGGSYEQYF. Written as DNA, the CDR3 is TGTGCCAGCAGCTTAGATCGGGGGGGCAGCTACGAGCAGTACTTC. This sequence joins TRBV11-2 and TRBJ2-7; the match to TRBD2 covers 8 bases. Germline CDR1 is SGHAT and CDR2 is FQNNGV. This CDR3 region has 15 residues. J gave up 3 bases and V 0 bases, and 4 bases lay outside the gene matches. The full variable domain, in which reference TRBV11-2 and TRBJ2-7 provide the parts outside the CDR3, is EAGVAQSPRYKIIEKRQSVAFWCNPISGHATLYWYQQILGQGPKLLIQFQNNGVVDDSQLPKDRFSAERLKGVDSTLKIQPAKLEDSAVYLCASSLDRGGSYEQYFGPGTRLTVT.

The chain is built from TRBV4-1 and TRBJ2-7, with TRBD1 identical over 8 bases. The CDR3 extends over 15 amino acids. The germline V gene has CDR1 MGHRA and CDR2 YSYEKL. After removal of 8 bases from V and 0 bases from J, the junction contained 9 bases not matched to a gene. The CDR3 loop reads CASSRGTGNSYEQYF. CDR3 DNA sequence: TGCGCCAGCTCCCGCGGGACAGGCAACTCCTACGAGCAGTACTTC.

The chain employs TRBV5-4 and TRBJ2-3; tentatively, D is TRBD2 (7 bases). The CDR3 sequence is 17 residues long. Trimming left V 4 bases short and J 2 bases short, with 20 bases between. The germline V gene has CDR1 SGHNT and CDR2 YYREEE (reference sequence). This CDR3 is CASSLPLGGGHTDTQYF. The CDR3 region has the DNA TGTGCCAGCAGCCTCCCTTTGGGGGGGGGCCACACAGATACGCAGTATTTT. The full variable domain, rest sourced from reference TRBV5-4 and TRBJ2-3, is ETGVTQSPTHLIKTRGQQVTLRCSSQSGHNTVSWYQQALGQGPQFIFQYYREEENGRGNFPPRFSGLQFPNYSSELNVNALELDDSALYLCASSLPLGGGHTDTQYFGPGTRLTVL.

The J gene is TRBJ1-1, the V gene TRBV5-6, with D perhaps TRBD1 (6 bases). CDR1 and CDR2 (germline): SGHDT, YYEEEE. The ends were cut back, 0 bases at V and 3 bases at J, with 18 bases in the middle. This CDR3 is 17 amino acids long. This CDR3 is CASSLDGTFRWDTEAFF. In DNA form, the CDR3 reads TGTGCCAGCAGCTTGGATGGGACATTCCGGTGGGACACTGAAGCTTTCTTT.